The 19 T cell receptor beta chains below were found in one sample sequenced in a study of blood T cell repertoires in COVID-19. Assay: immunoSEQ multiplex PCR; the TCRdb copy retains only in-frame clones and omits some. The data hold about 77,000 clones, with 80% observed a single time. The sequencing input was peripheral blood. The origin of the receptors is a woman in her 70s with acute or convalescent COVID-19.

This sequence joins TRBV6-5 and TRBJ2-7, with D maybe TRBD1 (5 bases). This CDR3 is built from 14 residues. Germline CDR1 reads MNHEY; CDR2 reads SVGAGI. V shed 1 base and J shed 3 bases, with 10 bases lying between them. CDR3 amino acids: CASSYFSGNYEQYF. CDR3 coding DNA: TGTGCCAGCAGTTACTTTTCAGGGAACTACGAGCAGTACTTC.

The chain couples TRBV7-2 to TRBJ2-1; 13 bases are a match to TRBD2. The V and J ends lost 5 bases and 5 bases, in that order; junction bases with no gene match: 9. Germline CDR1 is SGHTA and CDR2 is FQGNSA. This CDR3 has 17 residues. CDR3 protein: CASSLAPGLAGNNEQFF. The CDR3 DNA sequence: TGTGCCAGCAGCCTCGCCCCGGGACTAGCGGGAAACAATGAGCAGTTCTTC.

The V call is TRBV6-2 or TRBV6-3, the J call TRBJ1-1; a possible D gene is TRBD1 (6 bases). Trimming left V 0 bases short and J 4 bases short, with 12 bases between. Germline V lookup: CDR1 MNHEY, CDR2 SVGEGT. The CDR3 totals 15 residues. CDR3 coding DNA: TGTGCCAGCAGTTACTCGTTACGGGGGGCCACTGAAGCTTTCTTT. Translating it yields CASSYSLRGATEAFF.

CDR3 in DNA: TGTGCCAGCAGTCGTAGCGGGGGGGTCTACGAGCAGTACTTC. Translation: CASSRSGGVYEQYF. This chain uses TRBV6-5 with TRBJ2-7; 11 bases are a match to TRBD2. The CDR3 loop spans 14 amino acids. CDR1 and CDR2 from the germline V gene are MNHEY and SVGAGI. V shed 5 bases, J shed 3 bases, and the junction held 3 bases outside the gene matches.

This chain joins TRBV5-8 and TRBJ1-1; 9 bases match TRBD1. The CDR3 covers 16 residues. Germline values: CDR1 SGHTS, CDR2 YDEGEE. Losses at the gene ends were 1 base for V and 0 bases for J; bases not matched to a gene: 4. The CDR3 nucleotides are TGTGCCAGCAGCTTGCTTGGACAGGGGATGAACACTGAAGCTTTCTTT. This gives the protein CASSLLGQGMNTEAFF. Full variable domain (remainder filled in from reference TRBV5-8 and TRBJ1-1): EAGVTQSPTHLIKTRGQQATLRCSPISGHTSVYWYQQALGLGLQFLLWYDEGEERNRGNFPPRFSGRQFPNYSSELNVNALELEDSALYLCASSLLGQGMNTEAFFGQGTRLTVV.

The chain recombines TRBV6-5 with TRBJ1-1; 7 nucleotides match TRBD1. The CDR3 loop spans 15 amino acids. Germline V gene lookup returns CDR1 MNHEY and CDR2 SVGAGI. With 0 bases clipped from V and 0 bases from J, the junction kept 1 base outside the gene matches. The CDR3 loop reads CASSYSTGLNTEAFF. CDR3 bases: TGTGCCAGCAGTTACTCGACAGGGTTGAACACTGAAGCTTTCTTT.

V and J are TRBV4-3 and TRBJ1-4; 8 bases are shared with TRBD1. CDR3 length: 17 residues. Trimming cost V 0 bases and J 2 bases; bases outside gene matches: 5. Germline CDR1 LGHNA, CDR2 YSLEER. CDR3 bases: TGCGCCAGCAGCCAAGATATGCAGGGGGCGACTAATGAAAAACTGTTTTTT. The encoded protein is CASSQDMQGATNEKLFF.

This clone has a single count. The chain couples TRBV7-9 to TRBJ2-7; TRBD2 matches at 9 bases. The trim removed 4 bases at V and 2 bases at J, leaving 6 bases unmatched. CDR3 length: 15 amino acids. Germline V gene sequence: CDR1 SEHNR, CDR2 FQNEAQ (reference sequence). The CDR3 region is CASSSPSGVAYEQYF. In DNA, the CDR3 is TGTGCCAGCAGCTCGCCTAGCGGGGTTGCCTACGAGCAGTACTTC.

J is TRBJ1-1 and V is TRBV6-6, with unresolved D. V lost 6 bases, J lost 2 bases, and 7 bases lay in between. The CDR3 has 12 residues. Germline CDR1 reads MNHNY; CDR2 reads SVGAGI (reference sequence). CDR3: CASSYINTEAFF. DNA for the CDR3: TGTGCCAGCAGCTATATTAACACTGAAGCTTTCTTT.

The chain joins TRBV7-8 to TRBJ1-6; 8 bases agree with TRBD1. V was clipped by 3 bases and J by 8 bases; unmatched bases: 9. Germline V gene data show CDR1 as SGHVS and CDR2 as FQNEAQ. CDR3 length equals 16 residues. The CDR3 DNA reads as TGTGCCAGCAGCTTTGTGACAGGGGTCAAGGATTCACCCCTCCACTTT. Its protein product is CASSFVTGVKDSPLHF.

V and J are TRBV5-1 and TRBJ2-7; the match to TRBD1 covers 8 bases. This CDR3 region has 14 residues. The V gene's germline CDR1 is SGHRS and CDR2 YFSETQ. V lost 7 bases to trimming and J lost 5 bases; unmatched junction nucleotides: 11. The CDR3 loop reads CASALTGALDEQYF. DNA of the CDR3: TGCGCCAGCGCTCTGACAGGGGCTCTGGACGAGCAGTACTTC.

This chain uses TRBV11-2 with TRBJ1-2; D may be TRBD1 (6 bases). Germline V gene sequence: CDR1 SGHAT, CDR2 FQNNGV. This CDR3 is 11 amino acids long. Trimming stripped 8 bases from V and 4 bases from J, with 8 bases between. The CDR3 here is CASAGAYGYTF. CDR3 nucleotide sequence: TGTGCCAGCGCGGGGGCCTATGGCTACACCTTC.

The genes are TRBV5-4 and TRBJ2-2; 8 bases map to TRBD1. The germline V gene encodes CDR1 SGHNT and CDR2 YYREEE (reference sequence). V trimming: 3 bases; J trimming: 6 bases; junction bases outside the gene matches: 10. CDR3 length: 16 amino acids. The CDR3 sequence: CASSSIGTGLAGELFF. CDR3 nucleotide sequence: TGTGCCAGCAGCTCGATCGGGACAGGACTCGCCGGGGAGCTGTTTTTT.

This clone was seen more than once but under ten times. The chain couples TRBV6-5 to TRBJ1-2, with TRBD1 matching over 8 bases. This CDR3 is 14 amino acids long. Losses at the gene ends were 4 bases for V and 3 bases for J; bases not matched to a gene: 4. Per the germline V gene, CDR1 is MNHEY and CDR2 is SVGAGI. CDR3 sequence: CASSSDREYYGYTF. CDR3 in DNA: TGTGCCAGCAGTTCGGACAGGGAGTACTATGGCTACACCTTC.

The CDR3 DNA reads as TGCAGCGTTGAAGACAGGGGGCTTTATGGCTACACCTTC. Translation: CSVEDRGLYGYTF. The rearrangement links TRBV29-1 to TRBJ1-2; 8 nucleotides line up with TRBD1. CDR3 size: 13 residues. V lost 0 bases, J lost 5 bases, and 2 bases stayed unmatched. The germline V gene encodes CDR1 SQVTM and CDR2 ANQGSEA.

The chain couples TRBV5-8 to TRBJ2-3, with TRBD2 identical over 7 bases. J gave up 2 bases and V 4 bases, and 10 bases lay outside the gene matches. The V gene's germline CDR1 is SGHTS and CDR2 YDEGEE. This CDR3 is 16 amino acids long. The CDR3 protein is CASSTGGRVVTDTQYF. The CDR3 DNA sequence: TGTGCCAGCAGCACGGGGGGAAGGGTGGTCACAGATACGCAGTATTTT.

This clone was recorded a few times. The DNA for the CDR3 is TGCGCCAGCAGCCAAGACTACCGAAGCTCCTACAATGAGCAGTTCTTC. It encodes CASSQDYRSSYNEQFF. The rearrangement joins TRBV4-3 to TRBJ2-1; D not certain. Germline values: CDR1 LGHNA, CDR2 YSLEER. This CDR3 is 16 amino acids long. V lost 0 bases, J lost 0 bases, and 9 bases lay in between.

This chain joins TRBV29-1 and TRBJ1-2; D unresolved. Trimming took 2 bases from V and 6 from J, leaving 13 bases between them. Germline V gene lookup returns CDR1 SQVTM and CDR2 ANQGSEA. The CDR3 has 13 residues. Here the CDR3 reads CSVERVTEHGYTF. For the CDR3, the DNA is TGCAGCGTTGAACGGGTCACGGAGCATGGCTACACCTTC.

The chain has TRBV3-1 (or the pseudogene TRBV3-2) and TRBJ2-7; 8 nucleotides agree with TRBD1. V shed 4 bases, J shed 7 bases, and the junction held 6 bases outside the gene matches. The CDR3 consists of 13 residues. Germline loops: CDR1 LGHDT, CDR2 YNNKEL (reference sequence). CDR3 sequence: CASSPRDRREQYF. CDR3 nucleotides: TGTGCCAGCAGCCCCCGGGACAGGAGGGAGCAGTACTTC.